This T cell receptor beta chain came from a study of blood T cell repertoires in COVID-19. The overall study: The United States, Italy and Spain supplied acute and convalescent COVID-19 samples.

V lost 2 bases and J lost 3; bases outside the gene matches: 3. Germline assignment: CDR1 MDHEN and CDR2 SYDVKM. This CDR3 region has 16 residues. Study processing details: Amplifying reference gene primers gave estimates of nucleated cell counts. Clones were sequenced by immunoSEQ multiplex PCR, and TCRdb holds only the in-frame ones, with some missing. Clone size and V and J calls were adopted from that table, with D and trimming inferred from the DNA. Here the sample spans about 59,000 clones, roughly nine tenths being singletons. The origin of this receptor is a human donor in a cohort sampled during active COVID-19. The genes are TRBV28 and TRBJ2-1; 11 nucleotides line up with TRBD2. Sequences were obtained from peripheral blood. The CDR3 nucleotides read TGTGCCAGCAGTTTAGGAGGGACTAGCGGCTACAATGAGCAGTTCTTC. Encoded protein: CASSLGGTSGYNEQFF.